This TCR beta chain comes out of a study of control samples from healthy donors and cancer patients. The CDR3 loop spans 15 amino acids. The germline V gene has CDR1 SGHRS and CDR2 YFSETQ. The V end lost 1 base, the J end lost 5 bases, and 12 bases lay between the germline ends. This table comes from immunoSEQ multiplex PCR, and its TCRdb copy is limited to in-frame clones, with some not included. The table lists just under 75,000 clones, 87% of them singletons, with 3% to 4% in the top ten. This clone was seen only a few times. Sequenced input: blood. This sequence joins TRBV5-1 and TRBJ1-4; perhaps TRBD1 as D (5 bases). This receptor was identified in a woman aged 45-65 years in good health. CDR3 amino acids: CASSLMGTENEKLFF. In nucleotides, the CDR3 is TGCGCCAGCAGCTTGATGGGGACGGAGAATGAAAAACTGTTTTTT.